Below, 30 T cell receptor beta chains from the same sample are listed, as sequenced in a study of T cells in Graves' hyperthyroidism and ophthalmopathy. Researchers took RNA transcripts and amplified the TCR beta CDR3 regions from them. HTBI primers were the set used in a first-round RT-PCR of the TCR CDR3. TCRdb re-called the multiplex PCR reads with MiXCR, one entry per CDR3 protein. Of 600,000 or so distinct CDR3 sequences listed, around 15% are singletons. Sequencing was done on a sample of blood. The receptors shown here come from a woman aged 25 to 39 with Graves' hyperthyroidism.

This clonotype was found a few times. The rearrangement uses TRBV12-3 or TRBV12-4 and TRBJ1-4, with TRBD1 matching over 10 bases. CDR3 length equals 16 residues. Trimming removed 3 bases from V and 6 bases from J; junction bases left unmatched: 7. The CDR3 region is CASSFGTGVGYEKLFF. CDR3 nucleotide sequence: TGTGCCAGCAGTTTTGGGACAGGGGTTGGTTATGAAAAACTGTTTTTT.

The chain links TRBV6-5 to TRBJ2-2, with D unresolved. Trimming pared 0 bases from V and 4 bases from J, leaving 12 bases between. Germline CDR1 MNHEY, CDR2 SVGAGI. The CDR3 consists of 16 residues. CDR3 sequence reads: CASSYSSFDVTGELFF. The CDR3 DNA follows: TGTGCCAGCAGTTACTCGAGTTTCGACGTCACCGGGGAGCTGTTTTTT.

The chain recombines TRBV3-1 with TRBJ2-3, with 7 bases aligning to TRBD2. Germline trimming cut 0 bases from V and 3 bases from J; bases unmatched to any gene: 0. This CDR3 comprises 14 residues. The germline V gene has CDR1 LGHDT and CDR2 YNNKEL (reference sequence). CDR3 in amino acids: CASSQERETDTQYF. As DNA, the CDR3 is TGTGCCAGCAGCCAAGAGCGGGAGACAGATACGCAGTATTTT.

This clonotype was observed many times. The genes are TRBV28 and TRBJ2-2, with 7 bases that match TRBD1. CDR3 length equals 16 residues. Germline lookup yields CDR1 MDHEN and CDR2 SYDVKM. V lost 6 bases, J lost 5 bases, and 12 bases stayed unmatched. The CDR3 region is CASSSVGQLLTGELFF. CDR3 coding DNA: TGTGCCAGCAGCAGTGTGGGACAGCTACTTACCGGGGAGCTGTTTTTT.

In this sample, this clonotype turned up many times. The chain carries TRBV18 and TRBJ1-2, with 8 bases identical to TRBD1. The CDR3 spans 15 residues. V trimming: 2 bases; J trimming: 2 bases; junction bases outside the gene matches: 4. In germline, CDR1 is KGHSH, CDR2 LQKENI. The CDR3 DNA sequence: TGTGCCAGCTCACCAACGACAGGGGAGAACTATGGCTACACCTTC. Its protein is CASSPTTGENYGYTF.

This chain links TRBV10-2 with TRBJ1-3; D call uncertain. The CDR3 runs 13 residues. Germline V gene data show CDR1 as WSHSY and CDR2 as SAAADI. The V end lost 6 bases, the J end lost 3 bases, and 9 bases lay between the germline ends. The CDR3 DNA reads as TGCGCCAGCAGACCCGAGGGTGGAAACACCATATATTTT. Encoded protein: CASRPEGGNTIYF.

The CDR3 is CASSSPRTHSYEQYF. For the CDR3, the DNA is TGTGCCAGCAGCTCGCCCCGGACTCACTCCTACGAGCAGTACTTC. V usage is TRBV7-2 and J usage is TRBJ2-7; maybe TRBD2 (5 bases). The CDR3 consists of 15 residues. The germline gives CDR1 SGHTA, CDR2 FQGNSA. Trimming stripped 4 bases from V and 0 bases from J, with 13 bases between.

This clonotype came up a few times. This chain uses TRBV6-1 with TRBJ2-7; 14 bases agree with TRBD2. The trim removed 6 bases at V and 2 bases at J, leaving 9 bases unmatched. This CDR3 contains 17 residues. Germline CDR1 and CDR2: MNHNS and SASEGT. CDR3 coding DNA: TGTGCCAGCAGACTACGCGGACTAGCGGGGGGAACCTACGAGCAGTACTTC. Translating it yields CASRLRGLAGGTYEQYF.

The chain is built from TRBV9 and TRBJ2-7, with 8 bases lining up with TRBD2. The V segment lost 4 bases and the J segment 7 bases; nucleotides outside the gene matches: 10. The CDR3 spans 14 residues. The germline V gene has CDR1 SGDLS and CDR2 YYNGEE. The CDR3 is CASSSPGGGEEQYF. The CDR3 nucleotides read TGTGCCAGCAGCTCACCGGGGGGGGGAGAAGAGCAGTACTTC.

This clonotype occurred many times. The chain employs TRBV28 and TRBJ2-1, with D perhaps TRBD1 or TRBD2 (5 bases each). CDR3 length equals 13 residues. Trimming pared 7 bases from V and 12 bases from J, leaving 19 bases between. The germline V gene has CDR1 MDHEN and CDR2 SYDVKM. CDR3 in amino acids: CASNQKSRDPQFF. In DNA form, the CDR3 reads TGTGCCAGCAATCAAAAATCCCGGGACCCGCAGTTCTTC.

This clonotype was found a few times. CDR3 sequence: CASGWRTGVAYEQYF. CDR3 bases: TGTGCTAGTGGTTGGAGGACAGGGGTTGCCTACGAGCAGTACTTC. This chain connects TRBV12-5 to TRBJ2-7; 9 bases match TRBD1. Germline CDR1 and CDR2: LGHNT and FRNRAP. Unmatched junction bases numbered 6, after V lost 4 bases and J lost 2 bases. This CDR3 is 15 amino acids long. Full variable domain (outside the CDR3, taken from reference TRBV12-5 and TRBJ2-7): DARVTQTPRHKVTEMGQEVTMRCQPILGHNTVFWYRQTMMQGLELLAYFRNRAPLDDSGMPKDRFSAEMPDATLATLKIQPSEPRDSAVYFCASGWRTGVAYEQYFGPGTRLTVT.

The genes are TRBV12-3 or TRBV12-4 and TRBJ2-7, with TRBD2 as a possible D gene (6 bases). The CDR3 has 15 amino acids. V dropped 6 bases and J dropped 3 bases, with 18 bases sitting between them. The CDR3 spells CASSPGKAGGYEQYF. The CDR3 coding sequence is TGTGCCAGCAGCCCGGGAAAAGCGGGCGGCTACGAGCAGTACTTC.

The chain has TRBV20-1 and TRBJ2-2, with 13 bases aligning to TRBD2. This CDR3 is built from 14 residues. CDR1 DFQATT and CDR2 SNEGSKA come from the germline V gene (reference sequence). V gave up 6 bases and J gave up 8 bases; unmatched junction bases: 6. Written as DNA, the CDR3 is TGCAGTGCGCGGACTAGCGGGAGTTCGGGGGAGCTGTTTTTT. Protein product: CSARTSGSSGELFF.

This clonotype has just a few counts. CDR3 sequence (DNA): TGCAGTGCTAGAAGCCCGGGACAGGGTTCCTACGAGCAGTACTTC. It is translated as CSARSPGQGSYEQYF. The chain has TRBV20-1 and TRBJ2-7; 9 nucleotides match TRBD1. V gave up 2 bases and J gave up 1 base; unmatched junction bases: 6. The CDR3 sequence is 15 residues long. The germline V gene has CDR1 DFQATT and CDR2 SNEGSKA (reference sequence).

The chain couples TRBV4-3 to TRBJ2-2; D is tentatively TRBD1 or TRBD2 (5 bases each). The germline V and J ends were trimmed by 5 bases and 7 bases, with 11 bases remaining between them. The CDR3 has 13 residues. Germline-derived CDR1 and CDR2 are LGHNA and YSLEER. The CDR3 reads CASSFEGYGELFF. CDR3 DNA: TGCGCCAGCAGCTTCGAGGGGTACGGGGAGCTGTTTTTT.

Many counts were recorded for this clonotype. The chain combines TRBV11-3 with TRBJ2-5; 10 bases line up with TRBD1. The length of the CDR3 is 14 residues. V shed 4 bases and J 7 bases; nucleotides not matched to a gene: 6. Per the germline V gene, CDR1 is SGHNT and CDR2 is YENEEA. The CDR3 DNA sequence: TGTGCCAGCAGCTCCGGGACAGGGGATCGGACCCAGTACTTC. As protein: CASSSGTGDRTQYF.

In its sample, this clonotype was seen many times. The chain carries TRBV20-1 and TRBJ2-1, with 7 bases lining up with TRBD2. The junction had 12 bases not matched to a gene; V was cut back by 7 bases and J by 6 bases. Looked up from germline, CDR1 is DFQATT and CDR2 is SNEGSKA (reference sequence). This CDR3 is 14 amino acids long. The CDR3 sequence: CSVPVRELVNEQFF. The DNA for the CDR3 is TGCAGTGTCCCGGTGCGGGAGCTCGTCAATGAGCAGTTCTTC.

The CDR3 protein is CASIPRVSGRVGNEQFF. Here the CDR3 DNA reads TGTGCCAGCATCCCACGGGTTAGCGGGAGAGTTGGGAATGAGCAGTTCTTC. This sequence joins TRBV28 and TRBJ2-1; 9 positions match TRBD2. Germline CDR1 MDHEN, CDR2 SYDVKM. This CDR3 comprises 17 residues. The J segment lost 7 bases and the V segment lost 7 bases, leaving 17 bases of the junction unmatched.

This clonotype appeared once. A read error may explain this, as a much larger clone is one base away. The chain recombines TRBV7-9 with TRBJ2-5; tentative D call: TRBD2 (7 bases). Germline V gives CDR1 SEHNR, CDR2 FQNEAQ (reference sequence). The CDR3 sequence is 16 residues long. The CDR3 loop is CVSKKGGEVTVGTQYF. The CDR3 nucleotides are TGTGTCAGCAAGAAAGGGGGGGAGGTTACCGTCGGGACCCAGTACTTC.

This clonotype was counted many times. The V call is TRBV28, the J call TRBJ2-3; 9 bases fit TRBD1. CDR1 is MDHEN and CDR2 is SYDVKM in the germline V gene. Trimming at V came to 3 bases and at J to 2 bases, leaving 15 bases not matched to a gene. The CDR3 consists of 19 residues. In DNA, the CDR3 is TGTGCCAGCAGTTTGGGGATCACAGGGGGCATAAGGTTCACAGATACGCAGTATTTT. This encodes CASSLGITGGIRFTDTQYF.

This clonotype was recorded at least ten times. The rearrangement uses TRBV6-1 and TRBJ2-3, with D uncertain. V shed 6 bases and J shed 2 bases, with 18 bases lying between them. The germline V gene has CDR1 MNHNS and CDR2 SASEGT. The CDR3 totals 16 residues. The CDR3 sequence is CASSPDYSTTTDTQYF. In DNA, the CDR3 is TGTGCCAGCAGCCCCGATTACTCGACGACCACAGATACGCAGTATTTT.

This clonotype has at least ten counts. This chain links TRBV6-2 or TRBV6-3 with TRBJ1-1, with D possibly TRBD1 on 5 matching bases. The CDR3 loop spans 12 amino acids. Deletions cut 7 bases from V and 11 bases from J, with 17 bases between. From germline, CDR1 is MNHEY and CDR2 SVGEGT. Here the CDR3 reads CASKQTAQGAFF. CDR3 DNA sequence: TGTGCCAGCAAACAGACAGCCCAAGGCGCTTTCTTT.

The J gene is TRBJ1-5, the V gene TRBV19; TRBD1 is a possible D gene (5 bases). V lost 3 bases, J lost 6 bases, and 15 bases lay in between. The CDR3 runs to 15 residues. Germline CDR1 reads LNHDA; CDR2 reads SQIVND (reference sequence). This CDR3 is CASSISMGEPQPQHF. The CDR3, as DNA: TGTGCCAGTAGTATCTCTATGGGGGAGCCTCAGCCCCAGCATTTT.

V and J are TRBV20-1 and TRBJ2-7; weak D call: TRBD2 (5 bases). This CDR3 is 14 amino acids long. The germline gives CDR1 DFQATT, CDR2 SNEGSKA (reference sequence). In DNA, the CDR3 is TGCATTGCACCGACCTTAAGAGGGATCAACGAGCAGTACTTC. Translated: CIAPTLRGINEQYF.

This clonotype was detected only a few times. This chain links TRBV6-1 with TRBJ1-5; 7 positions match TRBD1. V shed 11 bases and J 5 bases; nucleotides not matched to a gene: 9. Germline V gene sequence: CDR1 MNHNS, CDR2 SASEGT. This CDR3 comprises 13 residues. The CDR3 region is CARDRETDQPQHF. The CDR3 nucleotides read TGTGCCCGCGACAGGGAAACGGATCAGCCCCAGCATTTT.

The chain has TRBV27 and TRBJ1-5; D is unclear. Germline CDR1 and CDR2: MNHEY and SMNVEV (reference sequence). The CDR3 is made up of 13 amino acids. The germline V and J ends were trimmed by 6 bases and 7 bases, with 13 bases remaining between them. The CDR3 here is CASSPGVKQPQHF. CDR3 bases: TGTGCCAGCAGCCCCGGGGTTAAGCAGCCCCAGCATTTT.

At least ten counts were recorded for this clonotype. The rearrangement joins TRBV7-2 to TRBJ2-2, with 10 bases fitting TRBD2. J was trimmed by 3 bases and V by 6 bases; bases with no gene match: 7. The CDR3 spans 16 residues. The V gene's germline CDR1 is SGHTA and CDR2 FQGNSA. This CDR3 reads CASSQTSGADTGELFF. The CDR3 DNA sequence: TGTGCCAGCAGTCAAACTAGCGGGGCGGACACCGGGGAGCTGTTTTTT. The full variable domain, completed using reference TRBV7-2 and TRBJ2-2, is GAGVSQSPSNKVTEKGKDVELRCDPISGHTALYWYRQSLGQGLEFLIYFQGNSAPDKSGLPSDRFSAERTGGSVSTLTIQRTQQEDSAVYLCASSQTSGADTGELFFGEGSRLTVL.

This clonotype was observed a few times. CDR3 DNA: TGTGCCAGCAGCCTCTCCCTAACTAGCGGGAGGGTTGAGCAGTTCTTC. Residues: CASSLSLTSGRVEQFF. The genes are TRBV7-2 and TRBJ2-1; 13 nucleotides match TRBD2. The CDR3 totals 16 residues. Germline loops: CDR1 SGHTA, CDR2 FQGNSA. Losses at the gene ends were 5 bases for V and 9 bases for J; bases not matched to a gene: 10.

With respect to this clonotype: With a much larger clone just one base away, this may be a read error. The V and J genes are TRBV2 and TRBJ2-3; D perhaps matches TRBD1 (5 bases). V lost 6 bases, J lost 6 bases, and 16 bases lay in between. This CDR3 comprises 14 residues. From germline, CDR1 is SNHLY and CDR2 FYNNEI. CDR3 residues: CASSRTTRVDTQYF. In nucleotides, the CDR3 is TGTGCCAGCAGCCGTACCACCAGGGTTGATACGCAGTATTTT.

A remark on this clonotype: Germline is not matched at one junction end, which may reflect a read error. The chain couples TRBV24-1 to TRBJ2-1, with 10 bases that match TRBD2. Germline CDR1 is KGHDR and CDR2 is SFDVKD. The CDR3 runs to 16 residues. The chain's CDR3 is CVTSDFASGSGDEQFF. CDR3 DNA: TGTGTCACCAGTGATTTTGCTAGCGGGAGTGGGGATGAGCAGTTCTTC.